This T cell receptor beta chain comes out of a study of cytomegalovirus exposure and HLA in healthy donors. 60 Vbeta and 13 Jbeta primers were used in PCR. The data were produced by immunoSEQ multiplex PCR, yet TCRdb's version contains in-frame clones alone and is incomplete. Of about 130,000 clones detected, 82% appear once; the ten largest clones hold around 7.8%. The CDR3 loop spans 14 amino acids. V trimming: 0 bases; J trimming: 5 bases; junction bases outside the gene matches: 4. Germline-derived CDR1 and CDR2 are SGHRS and YFSETQ. This chain joins TRBV5-1 and TRBJ1-1; 7 bases map to TRBD1. The sample comprised PBMCs. This TCR derives from a woman between 45 and 65 years old in good health and CMV-seropositive. The DNA of the CDR3 is TGCGCCAGCAGCTTGGCCGGACAGGCAACTGAAGCTTTCTTT. Translated, it gives CASSLAGQATEAFF.